This T cell receptor (beta chain) was profiled in a study of naive and memory T cell subsets. General study results and limits: Naive repertoires, especially CD8, held a few larger clonotypes, possibly memory cells re-expressing CD45RA. A clonotype means one alpha or beta sequence, not an alpha/beta pair.

Both TRBC1 and TRBC2 were covered by a beta constant-region primer of two equimolar oligonucleotides. Nested alpha and beta constant-region primers with the SP2 primer drove four PCR rounds on ligated cDNA. TCRdb reanalysed the UMI-ligation and nested PCR reads using MiXCR and keeps one entry per CDR3 protein. Seen here are about 150,000 distinct CDR3 sequences, under 25% observed once, and the top ten hold 0.085% to 0.11%. This clonotype occurred a few times. What it recognizes is unknown. The receptor was derived from a human donor in good health. The sequenced sample was naive CD4+ T cells from blood.

CDR3 DNA sequence: TGTGCCAGCAGCACAGGGCTCCGTTCCCAAGAGACCCAGTACTTC. Translation gives CASSTGLRSQETQYF. This sequence joins TRBV9 and TRBJ2-5; D possibly corresponds to TRBD1 (6 bases). V dropped 4 bases and J dropped 1 base, with 14 bases sitting between them. CDR1 and CDR2 (germline): SGDLS, YYNGEE. The CDR3 is 15 amino acids.